This T cell receptor beta chain stems from a study of cytomegalovirus exposure and HLA in healthy donors. After removal of 6 bases from V and 2 bases from J, the junction contained 13 bases not matched to a gene. Germline V CDR1 and CDR2: LNHDA, SQIVND (reference sequence). This CDR3 comprises 18 residues. Amplification used 60 Vbeta primers and 13 Jbeta primers. The table came from immunoSEQ multiplex PCR; TCRdb's copy has only in-frame clones and leaves some out. The profile shows around 160,000 clones, about 73% of them singletons. This clonotype was obtained from a middle-aged man in good health and CMV-seropositive. Sequenced material: PBMCs. The chain uses TRBV19 and TRBJ2-7; 13 nucleotides agree with TRBD2. The CDR3 protein is CASSQTRRGLAGAYEQYF. The CDR3 nucleotides are TGTGCCAGTAGCCAAACGAGGCGAGGACTAGCGGGAGCCTACGAGCAGTACTTC.